One and the same sample provided the 19 T cell receptor beta chains below, sequenced in a study of T cells expressing NK-cell markers. TCRdb reprocessed the 5' RACE reads, with one entry per CDR3 protein and no DNA. The sample data list some 600,000 distinct CDR3 sequences. Sequenced sample: blood T cells: a sorted CD56 or NKG2C T cell subset, CD4+ or CD8+ T cells, or bulk PBMC T cells (not recorded which). All receptors come from a man aged 18 to 29 in good health.

The V call is TRBV5-6, the J call TRBJ2-1; the D gene TCRdb calls, TRBD2, cannot be checked with no DNA. The CDR3 covers 19 residues. The germline gives CDR1 SGHDT, CDR2 YYEEEE. The CDR3 spells CASSLPGVSGRASYNEQFF.

This chain uses TRBV5-5 with TRBJ1-2; TCRdb's assignment of TRBD1 cannot be checked, as there is no DNA. Looked up from germline, CDR1 is SGHKS and CDR2 is YYEKEE (reference sequence). The CDR3 has 14 amino acids. The CDR3 spells CASIERGVDYGYTF.

The chain has TRBV11-1 and TRBJ1-3; TCRdb's D call of TRBD1 is untestable without DNA. The CDR3 totals 19 residues. Per germline, CDR1 SGHAT and CDR2 FQDESV (reference sequence). CDR3 sequence: CASSQGSGGRPSSGNTIYF.

V is TRBV6-2 or TRBV6-3 and J is TRBJ2-2. Germline V gives CDR1 MNHEY, CDR2 SVGEGT. The CDR3 is 13 amino acids. This CDR3 reads CASSDTIAGELFF.

The gene calls are TRBV18 and TRBJ2-7. The V gene's germline CDR1 is KGHSH and CDR2 LQKENI. CDR3 length equals 15 residues. CDR3 sequence reads: CASSQMVAGTYEQYF. Full variable domain (remainder filled in from reference TRBV18 and TRBJ2-7): NAGVMQNPRHLVRRRGQEARLRCSPMKGHSHVYWYRQLPEEGLKFMVYLQKENIIDESGMPKERFSAEFPKEGPSILRIQQVVRGDSAAYFCASSQMVAGTYEQYFGPGTRLTVT.

The CDR3 reads CASSVRFEAFF. The chain has TRBV25-1 and TRBJ1-1. The V gene's germline CDR1 is MGHDK and CDR2 SYGVNS. There are 11 residues in the CDR3.

The chain joins TRBV24-1 to TRBJ2-1; TCRdb lists TRBD2, though no DNA is available to test this call. Germline CDR1 reads KGHDR; CDR2 reads SFDVKD. The CDR3 spans 16 residues. This chain's CDR3 is CATSDRLAEGYNEQFF.

The J gene is TRBJ2-2, the V gene TRBV5-1; TCRdb names TRBD2, which stays unverified in the absence of DNA. This CDR3 region has 16 residues. Germline V gives CDR1 SGHRS, CDR2 YFSETQ. CDR3 in amino acids: CASASFSGRATGELFF.

The CDR3: CASGLPWDRPGTSGYNEQFF. The rearrangement joins TRBV12-5 to TRBJ2-1; the TCRdb call, TRBD2, lacks DNA for checking. This CDR3 is built from 20 residues. The germline CDR1 and CDR2 sequences are LGHNT and FRNRAP.

The V call is TRBV12-3 or TRBV12-4, the J call TRBJ2-7; the D call from TCRdb, TRBD2, cannot be confirmed without DNA. The CDR3 is made up of 16 amino acids. CDR3 region: CASSPRGLAGVGEQYF.

This chain uses TRBV12-3 or TRBV12-4 with TRBJ2-6; TCRdb outputs TRBD1, but without DNA this stays unchecked. The CDR3 has 19 residues. The chain's CDR3 is CASLNTRRGLLTGANVLTF.

The V gene is TRBV7-9, the J gene TRBJ2-1; absent DNA, TCRdb's TRBD2 call cannot be checked. This CDR3 contains 14 residues. Germline V gene lookup returns CDR1 SEHNR and CDR2 FQNEAQ (reference sequence). The CDR3 region is CASSLGIAGGEQFF.

The genes are TRBV18 and TRBJ1-2; TCRdb's D call, TRBD1, is unchecked because there is no DNA. The CDR3 runs to 14 residues. CDR1 and CDR2 from the germline V gene are KGHSH and LQKENI. The CDR3 spells CASSRADREDGYTF.

The chain is built from TRBV6-1 and TRBJ2-7; TCRdb lists TRBD2, though no DNA is available to test this call. There are 16 residues in the CDR3. Germline V lookup: CDR1 MNHNS, CDR2 SASEGT. CDR3 residues: CASSRVGLAGTYAQYF.

The chain joins TRBV20-1 to TRBJ2-1; lacking DNA, the TRBD2 call made by TCRdb goes unchecked. Germline assignment: CDR1 DFQATT and CDR2 SNEGSKA (reference sequence). This CDR3 has 15 residues. The CDR3 sequence: CSARDRGILGIEQFF.

This chain uses TRBV12-3 or TRBV12-4 with TRBJ2-1; no DNA is available, so the TRBD2 call from TCRdb remains unchecked. This CDR3 is 13 amino acids long. This chain's CDR3 is CASTPRVENEQFF.

CDR3 region: CASSASLQGWTDTQYF. The gene calls are TRBV11-2 and TRBJ2-3; there is no DNA to check the TCRdb D call of TRBD1. CDR3 length equals 16 residues. Germline V gene sequence: CDR1 SGHAT, CDR2 FQNNGV. Complete variable domain (other parts from reference TRBV11-2 and TRBJ2-3): EAGVAQSPRYKIIEKRQSVAFWCNPISGHATLYWYQQILGQGPKLLIQFQNNGVVDDSQLPKDRFSAERLKGVDSTLKIQPAKLEDSAVYLCASSASLQGWTDTQYFGPGTRLTVL.

The genes are TRBV10-3 and TRBJ1-5; checking the TCRdb D call of TRBD1 is not possible without DNA. Germline V gene sequence: CDR1 ENHRY, CDR2 SYGVKD. The CDR3 contains 15 residues. The CDR3 loop is CAIDGGLVSNQPQHF.

The chain joins TRBV5-1 to TRBJ1-2; TCRdb designates TRBD1, a call that cannot be tested without DNA. Germline assignment: CDR1 SGHRS and CDR2 YFSETQ. CDR3 size: 14 residues. The CDR3 protein is CASSWASRGEGYTF. The variable domain in full, with the rest retrieved from reference TRBV5-1 and TRBJ1-2, is KAGVTQTPRYLIKTRGQQVTLSCSPISGHRSVSWYQQTPGQGLQFLFEYFSETQRNKGNFPGRFSGRQFSNSRSEMNVSTLELGDSALYLCASSWASRGEGYTFGSGTRLTVV.